The clone carrying this T cell receptor (beta chain) was observed a few times. The target antigen is unknown. MiXCR, applied by TCRdb to the reads, yields one record per CDR3 protein. The data contain about 180,000 distinct CDR3 sequences, about 20% of them seen just once; the ten biggest clones take up roughly 27%. The data were taken from a study of T cell repertoires in cytomegalovirus infection. About the research overall: Indicated by public TCR beta signatures were CMV infection and matching HLA type. Regarding the study as a whole: CMV-specific TCR beta clonotypes restricted by HLA-C were the ones dominating the ex vivo response.

Germline-derived CDR1 and CDR2 are SEHNR and FQNEAQ (reference sequence). V shed 5 bases, J shed 4 bases, and the junction held 5 bases outside the gene matches. The CDR3 consists of 14 residues. The sample consisted of CD8+ T cells from cultured PBMCs, taken from culture after CMV antigen stimulation. This receptor was identified in a human donor in good health (CMV status not recorded). Some clones in this sample may be carry-over from other donors' samples. The chain recombines TRBV7-9 with TRBJ1-2, with 9 bases matching TRBD1. The CDR3 sequence: CASSPRQGGYGYTF. In DNA form, the CDR3 reads TGTGCCAGCAGCCCTCGACAGGGGGGCTATGGCTACACCTTC.